The 14 T cell receptor beta chains reported below all come from one sample, sequenced in a study of shared clonotypes between healthy human individuals. Assay: immunoSEQ multiplex PCR; the TCRdb copy retains only in-frame clones and omits some. The sample includes 2,500,000 or so clones, roughly 92% of them seen just once. Sequencing was carried out using naive CD4+ T cells from PBMCs. The subset: CD45RA+ positively selected. These receptor sequences come from a man in his late teens or twenties in good health. Some clones in this sample may be carry-over from other donors' samples.

The V call is TRBV4-2, the J call TRBJ2-4; D gene ambiguous. This CDR3 is built from 16 residues. The V and J ends lost 2 bases and 6 bases respectively, with 17 bases between them. CDR1 is LGHNA, CDR2 YNFKEQ, per germline. The chain's CDR3 is CASSQSPPKAGNIQYF. The CDR3, as DNA: TGTGCCAGCAGCCAATCGCCCCCCAAAGCCGGAAACATTCAGTACTTC.

V gene TRBV18 combines with J gene TRBJ2-5, with 9 bases identical to TRBD2. J was trimmed by 4 bases and V by 3 bases; bases with no gene match: 6. This CDR3 is 15 amino acids long. Per the germline V gene, CDR1 is KGHSH and CDR2 is LQKENI. The CDR3 DNA reads TGTGCCAGCTCACCTGGGCGGGAGGGCCGAGAGACCCAGTACTTC. It specifies CASSPGREGRETQYF.

The chain combines TRBV29-1 with TRBJ1-2; 7 bases match TRBD1. The CDR3 is made up of 13 amino acids. V lost 5 bases, J lost 2 bases, and 5 bases stayed unmatched. CDR1 SQVTM and CDR2 ANQGSEA come from the germline V gene. The CDR3, as DNA: TGCAGCGTTAACCCGGGACAGAACTATGGCTACACCTTC. As protein: CSVNPGQNYGYTF.

J is TRBJ2-7 and V is TRBV7-3; D gene unclear. Germline loops: CDR1 SGHTA, CDR2 FQGTGA. V dropped 0 bases and J dropped 2 bases, with 8 bases sitting between them. The CDR3 length is 14 residues. The CDR3 is CASSLTTPTYEQYF. For the CDR3, the DNA is TGTGCCAGCAGCTTAACGACTCCTACCTACGAGCAGTACTTC.

In DNA, the CDR3 is TGTGCCAGCAGCACGGGACAGGGGGCGCATTTAACAGATACGCAGTATTTT. It encodes CASSTGQGAHLTDTQYF. The V and J genes are TRBV5-8 and TRBJ2-3, with TRBD1 matching over 12 bases. Unmatched junction bases numbered 9, after V lost 4 bases and J lost 3 bases. Germline V CDR1 and CDR2: SGHTS, YDEGEE. This CDR3 region has 17 residues. The full variable domain, its missing parts supplied by reference TRBV5-8 and TRBJ2-3, is EAGVTQSPTHLIKTRGQQATLRCSPISGHTSVYWYQQALGLGLQFLLWYDEGEERNRGNFPPRFSGRQFPNYSSELNVNALELEDSALYLCASSTGQGAHLTDTQYFGPGTRLTVL.

This chain joins TRBV28 and TRBJ2-3; 11 nucleotides line up with TRBD2. Germline CDR1 is MDHEN and CDR2 is SYDVKM. The CDR3 runs to 14 residues. After removal of 5 bases from V and 6 bases from J, the junction contained 4 bases not matched to a gene. The CDR3 bases are TGTGCCAGCAGTGCGACTAGCGGGATGGATACGCAGTATTTT. Protein product: CASSATSGMDTQYF.

The rearrangement links TRBV6-1 to TRBJ2-3, with D hard to call. In germline, CDR1 is MNHNS, CDR2 SASEGT. V lost 0 bases and J lost 10, with 8 bases in between. This CDR3 spans 12 amino acids. CDR3 in DNA: TGTGCCAGCAGTGAAGCACAGCTGGCGCAGTATTTT. Translating gives CASSEAQLAQYF.

This sequence joins TRBV5-1 and TRBJ2-7; D is possibly TRBD1 or TRBD2 (5 bases each). V lost 4 bases and J lost 2, with 13 bases in between. The length of the CDR3 is 14 residues. From germline, CDR1 is SGHRS and CDR2 YFSETQ. Here the CDR3 DNA reads TGCGCCAGCAGCCGTGGGACGATTCCCTACGAGCAGTACTTC. Translated: CASSRGTIPYEQYF.

This sequence joins TRBV7-9 and TRBJ2-5, with a weak D call TRBD1 (6 bases). CDR3 length: 14 residues. The germline CDR1 and CDR2 sequences are SEHNR and FQNEAQ (reference sequence). V was pared by 5 bases and J by 5 bases, with 15 bases between. The CDR3 bases are TGTGCCAGCAGCCGACAGGTCTGGGGGGAGACCCAGTACTTC. Amino acids: CASSRQVWGETQYF.

This chain uses TRBV11-1 with TRBJ2-1; D tentatively reads TRBD1 or TRBD2 (5 bases each). CDR1 SGHAT and CDR2 FQDESV come from the germline V gene (reference sequence). The CDR3 consists of 18 residues. V lost 1 base and J 4 bases, leaving 20 bases between the germline ends. The CDR3 protein is CASSLVSGGPYNYNEQFF. CDR3 in DNA: TGTGCCAGCAGCTTAGTCAGTGGGGGACCTTATAATTACAATGAGCAGTTCTTC.

Turning to this clone: The identical CDR3 is also encoded by other nucleotide sequences in the sample. This rearrangement joins TRBV27 to TRBJ1-4; D might be TRBD1 (5 bases). Germline CDR1 and CDR2: MNHEY and SMNVEV (reference sequence). The CDR3 sequence is 14 residues long. V was pared by 2 bases and J by 8 bases, with 12 bases between. CDR3 protein: CASSLTGRGEKLFF. The CDR3 region has the DNA TGTGCCAGCAGTTTAACAGGACGAGGGGAAAAACTGTTTTTT.

The chain joins TRBV5-8 to TRBJ2-5, with D unclear. The CDR3 extends over 13 amino acids. Germline V CDR1 and CDR2: SGHTS, YDEGEE. V shed 0 bases and J shed 9 bases, with 12 bases lying between them. The CDR3 protein is CASSLEVTTAQYF. CDR3 coding DNA: TGTGCCAGCAGCTTGGAGGTAACGACGGCCCAGTACTTC. The variable domain in full, with the rest retrieved from reference TRBV5-8 and TRBJ2-5, is EAGVTQSPTHLIKTRGQQATLRCSPISGHTSVYWYQQALGLGLQFLLWYDEGEERNRGNFPPRFSGRQFPNYSSELNVNALELEDSALYLCASSLEVTTAQYFGPGTRLLVL.

The chain couples TRBV7-2 to TRBJ2-7; 7 bases map to TRBD2. Germline lookup yields CDR1 SGHTA and CDR2 FQGNSA. CDR3 size: 15 residues. The V gene end was trimmed by 1 base and the J gene end by 10 bases; junction bases not matched to a gene: 13. The CDR3 DNA reads TGTGCCAGCAGCTTAGAGGTCGGACGGGGGGTTAAACAGTACTTC. Translated, it gives CASSLEVGRGVKQYF. The complete variable domain, with remaining parts taken from reference TRBV7-2 and TRBJ2-7, reads GAGVSQSPSNKVTEKGKDVELRCDPISGHTALYWYRQSLGQGLEFLIYFQGNSAPDKSGLPSDRFSAERTGGSVSTLTIQRTQQEDSAVYLCASSLEVGRGVKQYFGPGTRLTVT.

The CDR3: CASMGQGAVNTEAFF. CDR3 nucleotide sequence: TGTGCCAGCATGGGACAGGGGGCAGTGAACACTGAAGCTTTCTTT. This chain links TRBV28 with TRBJ1-1, with 12 bases lining up with TRBD1. Unmatched junction bases numbered 3, after V lost 7 bases and J lost 0 bases. This CDR3 has 15 amino acids. From germline, CDR1 is MDHEN and CDR2 SYDVKM.